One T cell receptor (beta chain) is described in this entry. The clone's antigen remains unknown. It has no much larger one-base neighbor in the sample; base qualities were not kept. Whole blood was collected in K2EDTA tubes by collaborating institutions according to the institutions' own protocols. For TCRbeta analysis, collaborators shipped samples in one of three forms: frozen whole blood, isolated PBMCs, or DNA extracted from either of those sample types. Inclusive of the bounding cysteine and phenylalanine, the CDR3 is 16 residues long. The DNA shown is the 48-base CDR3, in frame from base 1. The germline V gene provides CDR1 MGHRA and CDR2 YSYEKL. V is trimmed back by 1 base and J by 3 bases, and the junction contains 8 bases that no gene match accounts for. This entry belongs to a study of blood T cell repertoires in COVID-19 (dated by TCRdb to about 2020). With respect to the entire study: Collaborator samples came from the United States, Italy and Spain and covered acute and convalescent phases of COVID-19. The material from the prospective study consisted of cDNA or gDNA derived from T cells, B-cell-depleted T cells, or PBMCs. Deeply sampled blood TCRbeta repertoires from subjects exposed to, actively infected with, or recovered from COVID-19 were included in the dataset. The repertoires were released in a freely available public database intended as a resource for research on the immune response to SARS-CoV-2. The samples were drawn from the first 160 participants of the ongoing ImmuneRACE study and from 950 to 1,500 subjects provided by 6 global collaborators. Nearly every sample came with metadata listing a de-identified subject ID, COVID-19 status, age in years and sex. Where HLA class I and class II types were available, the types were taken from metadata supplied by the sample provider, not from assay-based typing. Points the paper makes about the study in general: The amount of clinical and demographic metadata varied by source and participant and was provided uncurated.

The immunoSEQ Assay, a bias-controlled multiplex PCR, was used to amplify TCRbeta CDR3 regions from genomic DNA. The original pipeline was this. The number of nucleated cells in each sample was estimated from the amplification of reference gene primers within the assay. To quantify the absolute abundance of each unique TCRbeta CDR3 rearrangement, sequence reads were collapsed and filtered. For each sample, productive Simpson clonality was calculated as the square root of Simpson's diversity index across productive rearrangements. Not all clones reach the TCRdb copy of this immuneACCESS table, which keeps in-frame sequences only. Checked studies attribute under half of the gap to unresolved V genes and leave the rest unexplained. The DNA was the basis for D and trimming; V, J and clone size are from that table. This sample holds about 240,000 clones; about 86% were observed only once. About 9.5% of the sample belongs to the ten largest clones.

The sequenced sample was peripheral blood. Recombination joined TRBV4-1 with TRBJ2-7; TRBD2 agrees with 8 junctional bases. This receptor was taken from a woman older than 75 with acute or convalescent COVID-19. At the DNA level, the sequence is TGCGCCAGCAGCCAAGCCCGAGTGAGCGGGGGCTACGAGCAGTACTTC. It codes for CASSQARVSGGYEQYF.